A single sample gave rise to the 6 T cell receptor beta chains below, sequenced in a study of T cells expressing NK-cell markers. TCRdb reanalyzed the 5' RACE reads, giving one entry per CDR3 protein sequence and no DNA. Recorded for this sample: roughly 390,000 distinct CDR3 sequences. Material for sequencing was blood T cells: a sorted CD56 or NKG2C T cell subset, CD4+ or CD8+ T cells, or bulk PBMC T cells (not recorded which). These receptors originate from a woman aged 45-60 years in good health.

The chain carries TRBV7-8 and TRBJ2-3; as DNA is missing, the TRBD1 call by TCRdb cannot be tested. Germline V gene lookup returns CDR1 SGHVS and CDR2 FQNEAQ. CDR3 length equals 14 residues. CDR3 protein: CASSSPTGPDTQYF.

The chain is built from TRBV12-3 or TRBV12-4 and TRBJ2-2; without DNA, the TCRdb call of TRBD1 cannot be checked. The CDR3 loop spans 17 amino acids. Here the CDR3 reads CASRPGDRVRNTGELFF.

V usage is TRBV30 and J usage is TRBJ1-2; checking the TCRdb D call of TRBD1 is not possible without DNA. Germline V gene lookup returns CDR1 GTSNPN and CDR2 SVGIG (reference sequence). The CDR3 totals 12 residues. CDR3 region: CAWKGRLLDYTF.

The chain's CDR3 is CASSLEGRGYEQYF. The chain is built from TRBV5-1 and TRBJ2-7. Looked up from germline, CDR1 is SGHRS and CDR2 is YFSETQ. The length of the CDR3 is 14 residues.

This chain links TRBV3-1 with TRBJ2-7. Germline assignment: CDR1 LGHDT and CDR2 YNNKEL (reference sequence). This CDR3 comprises 16 residues. The CDR3 spells CASSHPQLFGSYEQYF.

The chain is built from TRBV29-1 and TRBJ2-1; TCRdb picks TRBD2, but there is no DNA to check that call. CDR1 SQVTM and CDR2 ANQGSEA come from the germline V gene. The CDR3 totals 15 residues. This CDR3 is CSVGGLVSRYNEQFF.